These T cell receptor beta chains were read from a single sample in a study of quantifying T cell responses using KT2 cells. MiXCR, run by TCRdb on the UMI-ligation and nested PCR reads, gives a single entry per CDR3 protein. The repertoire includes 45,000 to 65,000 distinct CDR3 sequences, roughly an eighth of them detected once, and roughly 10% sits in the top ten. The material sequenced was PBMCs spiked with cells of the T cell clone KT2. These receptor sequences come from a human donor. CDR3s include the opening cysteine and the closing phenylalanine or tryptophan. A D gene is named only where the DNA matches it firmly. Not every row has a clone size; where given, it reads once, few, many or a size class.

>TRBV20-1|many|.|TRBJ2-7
TGCAGTGCCGACCGGGACTTGAGCTACGAGCAGTACTTC
CSADRDLSYEQYF
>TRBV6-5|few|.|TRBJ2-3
TGTGCCAGCAGTTACTCGCGGAGTGATACGCAGTATTTT
CASSYSRSDTQYF
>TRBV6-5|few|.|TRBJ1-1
TGTGCCAGCAGTTACTTCTTACCCGGTGATGCAAACACTGAAGCTTTCTTT
CASSYFLPGDANTEAFF
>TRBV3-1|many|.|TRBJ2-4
TGTGCCAGCAGCCCGGAGAGACAGGCCAATTACAAAAACATTCAGTACTTC
CASSPERQANYKNIQYF
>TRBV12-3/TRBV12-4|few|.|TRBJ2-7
TGTGCCAGCAGTTCACTCACCGGGACCTCCTCAAACGAGCAGTACTTC
CASSSLTGTSSNEQYF
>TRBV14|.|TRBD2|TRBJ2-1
TGTGCCAGCAGTCGAACTAGCGGAAACTACAATGAGCAGTTCTTC
CASSRTSGNYNEQFF
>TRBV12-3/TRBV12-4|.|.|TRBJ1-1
TGTGCCAGCCAGGTTTGGGGGAACACTGAAGCTTTCTTT
CASQVWGNTEAFF
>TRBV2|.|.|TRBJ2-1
TGTGCCAGCAGCCCCAGGGTAAACGAGCAGTTCTTC
CASSPRVNEQFF
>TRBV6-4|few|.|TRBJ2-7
TGTGCCAGCAGGGACGGCCTCGAGCAGTACTTC
CASRDGLEQYF
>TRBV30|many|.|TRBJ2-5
TGTGCCTGGAGTACTTCAGGGGGAGGAGGAGAGACCCAGTACTTC
CAWSTSGGGGETQYF
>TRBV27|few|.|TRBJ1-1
TGTGCCAGCAGAAGAACCCGGAACACTGAAGCTTTCTTT
CASRRTRNTEAFF
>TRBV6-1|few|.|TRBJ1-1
TGTGCCAGCAGTGAATCGGGGCTTAAAGGAGCTTTCTTT
CASSESGLKGAFF
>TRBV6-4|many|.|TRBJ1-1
TGTGCCAGCAGCCCCGGGGGGGAGATGGCCACTGAAGCTTTCTTT
CASSPGGEMATEAFF
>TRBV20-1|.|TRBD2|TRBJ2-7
TGCAGTGCCCCACCTAGCGCCACTAGCGGGTCGTACGAGCAGTACTTC
CSAPPSATSGSYEQYF
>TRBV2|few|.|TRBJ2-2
TGTGCCAGCAGACTTTGGGCGAACACCGGGGAGCTGTTTTTT
CASRLWANTGELFF
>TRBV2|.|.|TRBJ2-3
TGTGCCAGCAGTGTTATAACAGATACGCAGTATTTT
CASSVITDTQYF
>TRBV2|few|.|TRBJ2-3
TGTGCCAGCAGTTCCATATTCACAGATACGCAGTATTTT
CASSSIFTDTQYF
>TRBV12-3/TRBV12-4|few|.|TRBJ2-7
TGTGCCAGCAGCCCTAACGGGGCCGGAGACTACGAGCAGTACTTC
CASSPNGAGDYEQYF
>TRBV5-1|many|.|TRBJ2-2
TGCGCCAGCAGCTTGGGTTTAGCGGAGTCCACCGGGGAGCTGTTTTTT
CASSLGLAESTGELFF
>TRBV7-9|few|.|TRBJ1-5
TGTGCCAGCAGCTTAAGCAATCAGCCCCAGCATTTT
CASSLSNQPQHF
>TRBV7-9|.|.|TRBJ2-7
TGTGCCAGCAGCTCAGAAGACTCCCCCTCCTACGAGCAGTACTTC
CASSSEDSPSYEQYF
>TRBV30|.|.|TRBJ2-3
TGTGCCTGGAGTGGCCTTAGCACAGATACGCAGTATTTT
CAWSGLSTDTQYF
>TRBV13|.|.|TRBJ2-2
TGTGCCAGCAGCCGAGTCGAGGGTTCTAACACCGGGGAGCTGTTTTTT
CASSRVEGSNTGELFF
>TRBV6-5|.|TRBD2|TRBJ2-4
TGTGCCAGCAGGAAGACTAGCGTAGAGTACTTC
CASRKTSVEYF
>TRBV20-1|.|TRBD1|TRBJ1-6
TGCAGTGCCTGGACAGGGGGCAGGTCACCCCTCCACTTT
CSAWTGGRSPLHF
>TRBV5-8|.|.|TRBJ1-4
TGTGCCAGCAGCTTGAGCAAAGGCGGCCAGTTGTTGTCTAATGAAAAACTGTTTTTT
CASSLSKGGQLLSNEKLFF
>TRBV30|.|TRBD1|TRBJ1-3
TGTGCCTGGAGTCCATGGACAGGCGGCTCTGGAAACACCATATATTTT
CAWSPWTGGSGNTIYF
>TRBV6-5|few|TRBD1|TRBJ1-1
TGTGCCAGCAGTTACGGGACAGGGGCGGAGAACACTGAAGCTTTCTTT
CASSYGTGAENTEAFF
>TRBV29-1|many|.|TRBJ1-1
TGCAGCGTTGTTGTCAGGGCGGCCCGAAACACTGAAGCTTTCTTT
CSVVVRAARNTEAFF
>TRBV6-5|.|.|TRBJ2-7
TGTGCCAGCAGTTACCGGGCGGCTTCGTCCTACGAGCAGTACTTC
CASSYRAASSYEQYF
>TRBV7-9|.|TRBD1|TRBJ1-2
TGTGCCGGGAGGACAGGGAGCGGAGTCTATGGCTACACCTTC
CAGRTGSGVYGYTF
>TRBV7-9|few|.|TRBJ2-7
TGTGCCAGCAGCTCCCTCTCATACGAGCAGTACTTC
CASSSLSYEQYF
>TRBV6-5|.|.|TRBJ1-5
TGTGCCAGCAGTCAAGAATCGGACGGTTTTAATCAGCCCCAGCATTTT
CASSQESDGFNQPQHF
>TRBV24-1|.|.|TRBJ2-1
TGTGCCACCAGTGATTCGTGGAATGAGCAGTTCTTC
CATSDSWNEQFF
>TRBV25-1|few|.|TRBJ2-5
TGTGCCAGCAGTGAACTGAGGACGATCCTTGAAGAGACCCAGTACTTC
CASSELRTILEETQYF
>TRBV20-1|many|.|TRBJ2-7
TGCAGTGCTAGCGGGGCAAGCTCCTACGAGCAGTACTTC
CSASGASSYEQYF
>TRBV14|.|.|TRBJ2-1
TGTGCCAGCAGCCAATATAGGGTAGGGGACGAGCAGTTCTTC
CASSQYRVGDEQFF
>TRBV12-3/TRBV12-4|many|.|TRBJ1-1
TGTGCCAGCAGTTTGGCAGGAAGTTACATGAACACTGAAGCTTTCTTT
CASSLAGSYMNTEAFF
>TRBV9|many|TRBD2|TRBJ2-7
TGTGCCAGCAGCGAGGGACTAGCGGGAGTTCTTCGAGACGAGCAGTACTTC
CASSEGLAGVLRDEQYF
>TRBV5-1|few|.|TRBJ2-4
TGCGCCAGCAGTCTAGTCGTCGGAGAGGCTCAGTACTTC
CASSLVVGEAQYF
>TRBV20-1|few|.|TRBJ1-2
TGCAGTGCTAGAGATCGGTGGGTTGGGAGTTCCGGCTACACCTTC
CSARDRWVGSSGYTF
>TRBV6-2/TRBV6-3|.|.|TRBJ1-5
TGTGCCAGCAGGGACGGAAGTCCTACCTGGCCCCAGCATTTT
CASRDGSPTWPQHF
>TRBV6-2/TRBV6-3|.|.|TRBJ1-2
TGTGCCAGCAGTTCTGGTACGGGAAGGACCTTCGACTATGGCTACACCTTC
CASSSGTGRTFDYGYTF
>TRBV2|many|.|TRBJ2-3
TGTGCCAGCAGTGAAATGTACGGGGCCAACGGCGCAGATACGCAGTATTTT
CASSEMYGANGADTQYF
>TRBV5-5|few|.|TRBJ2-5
TGTGCCAGCAGCCAGGGGGGGGGAGTGGGCCAAGAGACCCAGTACTTC
CASSQGGGVGQETQYF
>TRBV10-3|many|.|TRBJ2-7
TGTGCCATCAGTGATCCTAGCTCCCACGAGCAGTACTTC
CAISDPSSHEQYF
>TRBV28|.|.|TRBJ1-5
TGTGCCAGCAGTTCCCACAGGACCGCCCTTAGGACCCAGCATTTT
CASSSHRTALRTQHF
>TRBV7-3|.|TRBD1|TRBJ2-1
TGTGCCAGCAGTTCGGACAGGGACAATGAGCAGTTCTTC
CASSSDRDNEQFF
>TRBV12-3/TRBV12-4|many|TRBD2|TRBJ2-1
TGTGCCAGCAGTTTTATAGTCGCGACGGGAGGGAATGAGCAGTTCTTC
CASSFIVATGGNEQFF
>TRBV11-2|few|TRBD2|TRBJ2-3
TGTGCCAGCAGCTTAGGGGACTACCCCACAGATACGCAGTATTTT
CASSLGDYPTDTQYF
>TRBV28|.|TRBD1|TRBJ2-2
TGTGCCAGCAGTTTATGGAGAGGGGGCTACACCGGGGAGCTGTTTTTT
CASSLWRGGYTGELFF
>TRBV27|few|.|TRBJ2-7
TGTGCCAGCAGCCTAGGCCTTCACTTCTACGAGCAGTACTTC
CASSLGLHFYEQYF
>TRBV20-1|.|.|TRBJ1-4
TGCAGTGCTAGAGATGAAGGGTTCGGGAGTCTATCAAATGAAAAACTGTTTTTT
CSARDEGFGSLSNEKLFF
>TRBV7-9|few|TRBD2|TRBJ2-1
TGTGCCAGCAGCTTAGTGTTGGGGGGAAGAGTGGAACTAGCGGGCAGCTCCTACAATGAGCAGTTCTTC
CASSLVLGGRVELAGSSYNEQFF
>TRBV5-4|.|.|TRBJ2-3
TGTGCCAGCAGCAAAGGAGGGGGCGGAACACGCACAGATACGCAGTATTTT
CASSKGGGGTRTDTQYF
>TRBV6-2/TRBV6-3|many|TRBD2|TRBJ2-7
TGTGCCAGCAACGGGGCGGGAGGAAGAGGCGAGCAGTACTTC
CASNGAGGRGEQYF
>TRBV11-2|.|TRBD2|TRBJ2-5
TGTGCCAGCAGCCGGAGACAGAAACTAGCGGGGGAAGAGACCCAGTACTTC
CASSRRQKLAGEETQYF
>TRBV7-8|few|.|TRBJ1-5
TGTGCCAGCAGCTTAGGTGCCAGGTCCAATCAGCCCCAGCATTTT
CASSLGARSNQPQHF
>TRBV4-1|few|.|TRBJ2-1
TGCGCCAGCAGCCAGGGGGGACAAACTTCCTACAATGAGCAGTTCTTC
CASSQGGQTSYNEQFF